This TCR beta chain was recovered during a study of T cells in Graves' hyperthyroidism and ophthalmopathy. Whole-study findings and limits: With a median lead of roughly 6.2 months before onset, the model predicted ophthalmopathy.

Remarks on this clonotype: Its target is not known.

The CDR3 extends over 15 amino acids. Germline V lookup: CDR1 SGDLS, CDR2 YYNGEE. The V and J ends lost 4 bases and 8 bases respectively, with 19 bases between them. Exclusion followed for patients with uncontrolled infection, other autoimmune disease, pregnancy or lactation. From RNA transcripts, TCR beta CDR3 regions were amplified. A set of HTBI primers served as the primers for a first-round RT-PCR of the TCR CDR3. TCRdb passed the multiplex PCR reads through MiXCR, listing each CDR3 protein once. The profile shows hundreds of thousands of distinct CDR3 sequences, about 14% of them singletons. Sequenced: blood. This rearrangement joins TRBV9 to TRBJ2-1, with D tentatively TRBD1 (6 bases). The clonotype comes from a woman aged 18-29 years with Graves' hyperthyroidism. In DNA form, the CDR3 reads TGTGCCAGCAGCCACGGCAGGGGCTTGGTATATGAGCAGTTCTTC. Translating it yields CASSHGRGLVYEQFF.